This TCR beta chain was sequenced for a study of Tregs in tolerant kidney transplant recipients. Only in-frame clones appear in the TCRdb table, and some are missing; sequencing was by immunoSEQ multiplex PCR. Here the sample spans about 2,400 clones, about 39% being singletons. Trimming pared 7 bases from V and 2 bases from J, leaving 14 bases between. Germline V CDR1 and CDR2: MNHNY, SVGAGI (reference sequence). The CDR3 loop spans 14 amino acids. As concerns this clone: Its antigen is unknown.

The study, taken as a whole, reports: Biological reproducibility was not directly addressed, but technical replication error appeared minimal.

The gene calls are TRBV6-6 and TRBJ1-2; tentative D call: TRBD1 (5 bases). The source material was Tregs from blood cultured with allogeneic cells. This clonotype originated in a human donor in good health. CDR3 loop: CASKRTTINYGYTF. The CDR3 DNA reads as TGTGCCAGCAAAAGGACAACGATAAACTATGGCTACACCTTC.